This TCR beta chain was sequenced during a study of blood T cell repertoires in COVID-19. On the study more broadly: Samples taken during acute and convalescent COVID-19 were collected in the United States, Italy and Spain. Nucleic acid was either cDNA or gDNA, and it came from T cells, B-cell-depleted T cells, or PBMCs.

The CDR3 runs 12 residues. Original methodology: Estimated nucleated cell counts came from reference gene primer amplification. The table came from immunoSEQ multiplex PCR; TCRdb's copy has only in-frame clones and leaves some out. V and J calls and clone size are those listed in that table; D and trimming were worked out from the DNA. The profile covers roughly 220,000 clones, with roughly 75% appearing a single time and less than 7% taken by the ten largest. Sequenced material: peripheral blood. The receptor was isolated from a woman in her sixties or seventies with acute or convalescent COVID-19. The chain has TRBV21-1 and TRBJ2-3; the tabulated D call, TRBD1, remains unverified against the DNA. TRBV21-1 represents a pseudogene. This CDR3 reads CASSSQTDTQYF. CDR3 DNA sequence: TGTGCCAGCAGCAGCCAGACAGATACGCAGTATTTT.